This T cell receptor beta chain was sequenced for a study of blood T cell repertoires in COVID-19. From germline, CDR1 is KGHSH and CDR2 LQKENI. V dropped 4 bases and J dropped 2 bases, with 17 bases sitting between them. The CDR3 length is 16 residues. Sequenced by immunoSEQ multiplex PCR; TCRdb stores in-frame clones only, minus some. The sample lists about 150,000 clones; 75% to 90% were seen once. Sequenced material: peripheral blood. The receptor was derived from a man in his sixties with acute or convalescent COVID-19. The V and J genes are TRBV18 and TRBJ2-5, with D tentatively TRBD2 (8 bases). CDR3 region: CASSLAGGGQQETQYF. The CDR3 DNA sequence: TGTGCCAGCTCACTTGCCGGGGGGGGACAGCAAGAGACCCAGTACTTC.